This TCR beta chain comes out of a study of OX40 agonist ivuxolimab in advanced cancers. Study-level findings and limits: The mean number of expanded clones was higher in CD8+ T cells than in CD4+.

This CDR3 comprises 13 residues. Profiling relied on immunoSEQ multiplex PCR, and the TCRdb table lists in-frame clones only, not all of them. The sample has about 41,000 clones; 88% are singletons. Comments on this clone: What it binds is unknown.

This rearrangement joins TRBV21-1 to TRBJ1-1. TRBV21-1 is a documented pseudogene. The TCR comes from an adult with an advanced solid tumor such as melanoma, head and neck, liver or kidney cancer. The sequences come from CD4+ or CD8+ T cells sorted from blood, collected in a trial of the OX40 agonist ivuxolimab. CDR3 sequence (DNA): TGTGCCAGCAGCAAGGAGGTGGGCACTGAAGCTTTCTTT. Encoded protein: CASSKEVGTEAFF.